Given below is one TCR beta chain in context. Its antigen is still unknown. This sample was taken from a study of radiotherapy plus CTLA-4 blockade in lung cancer. About the study: Overall, 18% of patients showed an objective response, while 31% attained disease control. Study-wide points: Among blood TCR repertoires after radiotherapy plus ipilimumab, tumor-derived clones expanded. Early blood T cell clone dynamics reportedly forecast response best, with interferon-beta.

Between the trimmed V and J ends, which lost 5 bases and 7 bases, there was a span of 17 bases. Germline assignment: CDR1 SGHTA and CDR2 FQGNSA. The CDR3 contains 15 residues. The assay was immunoSEQ multiplex PCR, and TCRdb's table has in-frame clones only and misses some. The repertoire holds about 16,000 clones, 65% to 75% seen once, with 40% to 65% in the top ten. Chemo-refractory metastatic non-small-cell lung cancer patients underwent focal radiation alongside CTLA-4 blockade with ipilimumab. This chain connects TRBV7-2 to TRBJ1-4; tentatively, D is TRBD1 (5 bases). The source was peripheral blood, collected from a patient treated with radiotherapy plus ipilimumab. This receptor was identified in a human donor with non-small cell lung cancer whose response to radiotherapy plus ipilimumab could not be evaluated. The CDR3 loop reads CASSDSGTLGEKLFF. CDR3 bases: TGTGCCAGCAGCGATAGCGGGACGCTAGGTGAAAAACTGTTTTTT.